The TCR beta chain described here comes from a study of cytomegalovirus exposure and HLA in healthy donors. Whole-study context: One earlier analysis, a look at 150 million to 200 million T cells, found about 110 million unique TCR beta sequences.

The junction had 7 bases not matched to a gene; V was cut back by 2 bases and J by 8 bases. Germline loops: CDR1 WSHSY, CDR2 SAAADI. The CDR3 covers 15 residues. PCR amplification relied on 60 Vbeta primers (plus 13 Jbeta primers). Sequencing used immunoSEQ multiplex PCR; TCRdb keeps in-frame clones, though not all of them. Of over 150,000 clones in the sample, under 85% were seen once. The V gene is TRBV10-2, the J gene TRBJ2-1; 9 bases map to TRBD2. Sequences were obtained from PBMCs. The source is a woman aged 18 to 35 in good health and CMV-seronegative. The CDR3 region is CASSEGRGGRDEQFF. The CDR3 DNA follows: TGCGCCAGCAGTGAGGGGCGGGGGGGCAGGGATGAGCAGTTCTTC.